This TCR beta chain was profiled in a study of T cell repertoires in cytomegalovirus infection. General study results and limits: HLA-C-restricted TCR beta clonotypes specific for CMV led the ex vivo response.

TCRdb processed the reads anew with MiXCR; each CDR3 protein has one entry. The sample records around 630,000 distinct CDR3 sequences, 20% to 25% being singletons. A word on this clonotype: What it recognizes is unknown.

The V gene end was trimmed by 5 bases and the J gene end by 7 bases; junction bases not matched to a gene: 9. Germline V gene data show CDR1 as SGHTA and CDR2 as FQGNSA. The CDR3 runs 15 residues. V usage is TRBV7-2 and J usage is TRBJ2-1, with 9 bases aligning to TRBD2. Sequenced: CD8+ T cells from PBMCs. The receptor comes from a human donor in good health (CMV status not recorded). Some clones in this sample may be carry-over from other donors' samples. The CDR3 here is CASSLERGDRNEQFF. The CDR3 DNA sequence: TGTGCCAGCAGCCTGGAGCGGGGGGACCGTAATGAGCAGTTCTTC.